Below, 30 T cell receptor beta chains from the same sample are listed, as sequenced in a study of metastatic and nonmetastatic thyroid tumors. Ahead of thyroid surgery, no patient had received treatment of any kind. TCRdb re-processed the PCR reads through MiXCR. The sample lists about 18,000 clones; roughly 27% were seen once. Material for sequencing was tumor tissue. All receptors derive from a male donor with papillary thyroid cancer or a benign thyroid nodule (not recorded which). Some clones in this sample may be carry-over from other donors' samples.

This clone was observed a single time. The V and J genes are TRBV5-1 and TRBJ2-1; TRBD1 agrees at 7 bases. Germline V gives CDR1 SGHRS, CDR2 YFSETQ. CDR3 length: 15 residues. The ends lost 4 bases at V and 2 bases at J; junction bases unmatched: 6. The CDR3 bases are TGCGCCAGCAGCGCCGTACAGGGGACCTACAATGAGCAGTTCTTC. Its translation: CASSAVQGTYNEQFF.

The rearrangement uses TRBV9 and TRBJ2-1; 10 bases map to TRBD2. CDR1 and CDR2 from the germline V gene are SGDLS and YYNGEE. This CDR3 comprises 15 residues. The J segment lost 7 bases and the V segment lost 3 bases, leaving 7 bases of the junction unmatched. The CDR3 protein is CASSARLAGINEQFF. The CDR3, as DNA: TGTGCCAGCAGCGCCAGACTAGCGGGTATTAATGAGCAGTTCTTC.

This clone was detected ten times or more. The chain recombines TRBV10-3 with TRBJ2-1; D unresolved. V was pared by 4 bases and J by 8 bases, with 6 bases between. There are 11 residues in the CDR3. Germline V lookup: CDR1 ENHRY, CDR2 SYGVKD. For the CDR3, the DNA is TGTGCCATCAGTGTGTCAGATGAGCAGTTCTTC. Amino acid sequence: CAISVSDEQFF.

In its sample, this clone was seen many times. The gene calls are TRBV5-4 and TRBJ1-1; no reliable D call. Germline V lookup: CDR1 SGHNT, CDR2 YYREEE (reference sequence). CDR3 length: 14 residues. V lost 2 bases, J lost 5 bases, and 13 bases lay in between. The CDR3 DNA reads as TGTGCCAGCAGCTTAGTATCCCAAAGGACTGAAGCTTTCTTT. Translated: CASSLVSQRTEAFF.

The CDR3 loop reads CACAEYTDTQYF. The CDR3 DNA reads as TGTGCCTGTGCCGAATACACAGATACGCAGTATTTT. V is TRBV6-4 and J is TRBJ2-3; D not certain. Per the germline V gene, CDR1 is MRHNA and CDR2 is SNTAGT. This CDR3 spans 12 amino acids. V lost 11 bases, J lost 2 bases, and 11 bases lay in between.

This clone came up a few times. This rearrangement joins TRBV28 to TRBJ1-6, with 9 nucleotides matching TRBD1. V lost 3 bases, J lost 7 bases, and 10 bases stayed unmatched. The CDR3 loop spans 17 amino acids. In germline, CDR1 is MDHEN, CDR2 SYDVKM. Here the CDR3 DNA reads TGTGCCAGCAGTTTTCTAGGACAGGGGACCCTCAATTCACCCCTCCACTTT. Protein product: CASSFLGQGTLNSPLHF.

Concerning this clone itself: A much larger clone lies a single base off, so this may be a read error. The gene calls are TRBV5-4 and TRBJ2-3; unclear D gene. The length of the CDR3 is 14 residues. Trimming shortened V by 4 bases and J by 1 base, and 10 bases separated the two germline ends. Germline V gene data show CDR1 as SGHNT and CDR2 as YYREEE (reference sequence). The CDR3 DNA is TGTGCCAGCAGCCGTCTTTCGGGCACAGATACGCAGTATTTT. Its translation is CASSRLSGTDTQYF.

V usage is TRBV19 and J usage is TRBJ1-2; D gene ambiguous. V was pared by 8 bases and J by 2 bases, with 9 bases between. The CDR3 contains 12 residues. Germline assignment: CDR1 LNHDA and CDR2 SQIVND (reference sequence). Here the CDR3 reads CASCPGNYGYTF. CDR3 DNA: TGTGCCAGTTGTCCAGGCAACTATGGCTACACCTTC.

This clone was counted ten times or more. This chain uses TRBV5-1 with TRBJ2-1; 14 nucleotides align to TRBD2. Per the germline V gene, CDR1 is SGHRS and CDR2 is YFSETQ. The J segment lost 7 bases and the V segment lost 2 bases, leaving 5 bases of the junction unmatched. This CDR3 contains 16 residues. CDR3 region: CASSLGGTSGSNEQFF. The DNA of the CDR3 is TGCGCCAGCAGCTTAGGCGGGACTAGCGGGAGTAATGAGCAGTTCTTC.

The sample holds many counts of this clone. This chain joins TRBV4-2 and TRBJ1-3, with D unresolved. Germline V gene sequence: CDR1 LGHNA, CDR2 YNFKEQ. The CDR3 length is 14 residues. V was shortened by 4 bases and J by 2 bases, with 9 bases between the two germline ends. This CDR3 reads CASSLPRAGNTIYF. In DNA, the CDR3 is TGTGCCAGCAGCCTCCCGCGGGCTGGAAACACCATATATTTT.

This clone was recorded many times. The chain links TRBV20-1 to TRBJ1-2, with D perhaps TRBD1 (6 bases). There are 15 residues in the CDR3. CDR1 and CDR2 from the germline V gene are DFQATT and SNEGSKA (reference sequence). V lost 0 bases to trimming and J lost 2 bases, with 13 bases between them. This chain's CDR3 is CSARDPAGVNYGYTF. In DNA form, the CDR3 reads TGCAGTGCTAGAGATCCCGCAGGGGTAAACTATGGCTACACCTTC.

The J gene is TRBJ2-3, the V gene TRBV6-4; 7 nucleotides agree with TRBD2. This CDR3 is built from 13 residues. Germline trimming cut 11 bases from V and 3 bases from J; bases unmatched to any gene: 8. Germline V gene sequence: CDR1 MRHNA, CDR2 SNTAGT. The CDR3: CAVGASGTDTQYF. In DNA form, the CDR3 reads TGTGCCGTCGGAGCTAGCGGAACAGATACGCAGTATTTT.

The chain recombines TRBV20-1 with TRBJ2-5, with TRBD2 matching over 11 bases. Trimming removed 3 bases from V and 6 bases from J; junction bases left unmatched: 15. Germline lookup yields CDR1 DFQATT and CDR2 SNEGSKA (reference sequence). The CDR3 contains 17 residues. The CDR3 here is CSASNLAGGWEVKTQYF. The CDR3 DNA is TGCAGTGCTAGTAATCTAGCGGGAGGCTGGGAGGTAAAGACCCAGTACTTC.

This clone has a single count. The chain couples TRBV20-1 to TRBJ2-3; TRBD2 matches at 11 bases. The V and J ends lost 5 bases and 1 base, in that order; junction bases with no gene match: 8. The V gene's germline CDR1 is DFQATT and CDR2 SNEGSKA (reference sequence). CDR3 size: 16 residues. CDR3 in DNA: TGCAGTGCTGCCCGACTAGCGGGAATAGGCACAGATACGCAGTATTTT. Translation: CSAARLAGIGTDTQYF.

By sample fraction, this clone is medium-sized. The gene calls are TRBV7-9 and TRBJ2-7; 9 bases line up with TRBD2. CDR3 length: 15 amino acids. Germline loops: CDR1 SEHNR, CDR2 FQNEAQ (reference sequence). V lost 5 bases, J lost 2 bases, and 7 bases stayed unmatched. CDR3 nucleotide sequence: TGTGCCAGCAGCCCGCGGACTAGCGTAACCTACGAGCAGTACTTC. Translation: CASSPRTSVTYEQYF.

This clone is medium-sized. The V gene is TRBV7-9, the J gene TRBJ2-7; the D is unclear. Trimming removed 2 bases from V and 7 bases from J, with 6 bases in between. CDR3 length equals 11 residues. Germline lookup yields CDR1 SEHNR and CDR2 FQNEAQ (reference sequence). The CDR3 spells CASSLSWEQYF. CDR3 bases: TGTGCCAGCAGCTTATCTTGGGAGCAGTACTTC.

The chain employs TRBV5-5 and TRBJ1-5; a possible D gene is TRBD1 (6 bases). CDR3 length equals 16 residues. The germline V gene encodes CDR1 SGHKS and CDR2 YYEKEE (reference sequence). Trimming stripped 5 bases from V and 3 bases from J, with 18 bases between. This chain's CDR3 is CASRSDSHYDNQPQHF. CDR3 nucleotides: TGTGCCAGCAGATCGGACAGCCATTATGACAATCAGCCCCAGCATTTT.

The chain combines TRBV6-1 with TRBJ2-3; the D gene is possibly TRBD2 (6 bases). Germline V gene lookup returns CDR1 MNHNS and CDR2 SASEGT. Trimming left V 6 bases short and J 3 bases short, with 19 bases between. The CDR3 runs 16 residues. The CDR3 DNA reads as TGTGCCAGCAGAATCGCCGTGGAGGGGAGGACAGATACGCAGTATTTT. Residues: CASRIAVEGRTDTQYF.

This clone showed up just once. The V call is TRBV5-1, the J call TRBJ2-2; D uncertain. Trimming removed 2 bases at V and 2 bases at J, with 13 bases between. CDR1 is SGHRS, CDR2 YFSETQ, per germline. The CDR3 extends over 16 amino acids. The CDR3 here is CASSFGVGYNTGELFF. CDR3 coding DNA: TGCGCCAGCAGCTTTGGTGTTGGTTACAACACCGGGGAGCTGTTTTTT.

This chain uses TRBV6-5 with TRBJ2-1; D might be TRBD1 (6 bases). V was cut by 5 bases and J by 7 bases, with 24 bases left in between. CDR3 length equals 17 residues. Germline loops: CDR1 MNHEY, CDR2 SVGAGI. The chain's CDR3 is CASSPHFAGGPGNEQFF. The CDR3 region has the DNA TGTGCCAGCAGTCCTCACTTTGCTGGGGGCCCAGGGAATGAGCAGTTCTTC.

In this sample, this clone turned up many times. The chain has TRBV6-2 or TRBV6-3 and TRBJ1-2; possible D gene TRBD1, 5 bases. The CDR3 is 14 amino acids. Germline CDR1 is MNHEY and CDR2 is SVGEGT. V was trimmed by 7 bases and J by 7 bases, leaving 19 bases between them. The CDR3 spells CASTPSGVGGGYTF. The CDR3 DNA follows: TGTGCCAGCACCCCGTCGGGGGTCGGAGGTGGCTACACCTTC.

This clone appeared a few times. At one of its ends the junction is not consistent with the germline gene, which may arise from a read error. Other DNA sequences from this sample encode an identical CDR3 as well. V gene TRBV6-5 combines with J gene TRBJ2-7; D is perhaps TRBD2 (6 bases). CDR3 length equals 13 residues. The V gene's germline CDR1 is MNHEY and CDR2 SVGAGI. The CDR3 loop is CASSYSTYWRGYF. CDR3 DNA sequence: TGCGCCAGCAGTTACTCGACTTATTGGAGGGGTTACTTC.

This clone was detected ten times or more. A single base separates this from a much larger clone, so it may be a read error. Within the sample, other DNA sequences also encode this same CDR3. The chain couples TRBV27 to TRBJ2-3, with D unresolved. Germline V gives CDR1 MNHEY, CDR2 SMNVEV (reference sequence). There are 13 residues in the CDR3. CDR3: CASSLGFTDTQYF. CDR3 DNA: TGTGCCAGCAGTTTAGGGTTCACAGATACACAGTATTTT.

The chain couples TRBV20-1 to TRBJ2-7, with 10 bases matching TRBD2. CDR3 length: 13 residues. V lost 3 bases, J lost 4 bases, and 3 bases stayed unmatched. Germline V gene data show CDR1 as DFQATT and CDR2 as SNEGSKA (reference sequence). The CDR3 DNA reads TGCAGTGCTAGGGTACTAGCGGGGTACGAGCAGTACTTC. This codes for CSARVLAGYEQYF.

Comment on this clone: The junction does not match germline at one end; this may be a read error. The rearrangement uses TRBV13 and TRBJ2-7; D is perhaps TRBD1 or TRBD2 (5 bases each). CDR1 and CDR2 from the germline V gene are PRHDT and FYEKMQ (reference sequence). The CDR3 is 13 amino acids. The CDR3 region has the DNA TGTGTCAGCAGCTTAGAGGGGCGTATCGAGCAGTACTTC. As protein: CVSSLEGRIEQYF.

The V gene is TRBV4-1, the J gene TRBJ2-1; D not resolved. The germline V gene has CDR1 MGHRA and CDR2 YSYEKL. V was cut by 0 bases and J by 0 bases, with 9 bases left in between. The length of the CDR3 is 16 residues. CDR3 amino acids: CASSQDPRSSYNEQFF. CDR3 nucleotide sequence: TGCGCCAGCAGCCAAGATCCCAGGAGCTCCTACAATGAGCAGTTCTTC.

The chain uses TRBV6-5 and TRBJ2-1; TRBD2 might be the D (6 bases). The CDR3 consists of 16 residues. Germline CDR1 is MNHEY and CDR2 is SVGAGI. The V end lost 4 bases, the J end lost 4 bases, and 17 bases lay between the germline ends. The CDR3 DNA follows: TGTGCCAGCAGTTCTGGGTCCGGGGGACCTTACAATGAGCAGTTCTTC. Protein sequence: CASSSGSGGPYNEQFF.

The V call is TRBV11-2, the J call TRBJ2-1; 13 bases agree with TRBD2. Germline V gene lookup returns CDR1 SGHAT and CDR2 FQNNGV. Losses at the gene ends were 10 bases for V and 5 bases for J; bases not matched to a gene: 17. CDR3 length equals 18 residues. CDR3 protein: CATSGLAGVGARDNEQFF. In DNA, the CDR3 is TGTGCCACCAGTGGACTAGCGGGAGTAGGGGCCCGGGACAATGAGCAGTTCTTC.

The chain is built from TRBV10-3 and TRBJ1-5; tentative D call: TRBD1 (6 bases). Germline-derived CDR1 and CDR2 are ENHRY and SYGVKD. Deletions cut 4 bases from V and 3 bases from J, with 13 bases between. This CDR3 region has 15 residues. CDR3 bases: TGTGCCATCAGTGGCAGGGGACCCCTCAATCAGCCCCAGCATTTT. Translation gives CAISGRGPLNQPQHF.

Comments on this clone: The germline gene is not matched at one end of the junction; a read error may be the cause. The identical CDR3 is also encoded by other nucleotide sequences in the sample. This chain connects TRBV6-1 to TRBJ2-5; D not resolved. There are 16 residues in the CDR3. In germline, CDR1 is MNHNS, CDR2 SASEGT. This chain's CDR3 is CASRRMAWTLEETQYF. In nucleotides, the CDR3 is TGTGCCAGCAGGCGCATGGCTTGGACGCTAGAGGAGACGCAGTACTTC.